This TCR beta chain was captured in a study of blood T cell repertoires in COVID-19. TCRdb keeps only in-frame clones here, not all; method: immunoSEQ multiplex PCR. The repertoire holds 150,000 to 200,000 clones, over 70% seen once, with approximately 11% in the top ten. J was trimmed by 8 bases and V by 4 bases; bases with no gene match: 8. Germline CDR1 MDHEN, CDR2 SYDVKM. This CDR3 spans 15 amino acids. Material for sequencing was PBMCs or T cells enriched from blood (not recorded which). The clonotype was recovered from a man in his forties or fifties who had recovered from COVID-19. This rearrangement joins TRBV28 to TRBJ1-6; 7 bases match TRBD1. The CDR3 here is CASSSPRGPYSPLHF. Written as DNA, the CDR3 is TGTGCCAGCAGTTCCCCAAGGGGGCCCTATTCACCCCTCCACTTT.